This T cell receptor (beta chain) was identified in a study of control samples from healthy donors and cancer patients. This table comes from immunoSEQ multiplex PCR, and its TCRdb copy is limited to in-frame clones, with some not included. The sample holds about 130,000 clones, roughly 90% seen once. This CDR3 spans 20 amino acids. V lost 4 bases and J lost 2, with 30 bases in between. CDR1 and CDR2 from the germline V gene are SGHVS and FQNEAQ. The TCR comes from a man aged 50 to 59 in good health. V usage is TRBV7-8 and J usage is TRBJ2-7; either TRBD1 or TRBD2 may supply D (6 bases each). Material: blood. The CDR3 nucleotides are TGTGCCAGCAGCTACATCGCTGGGGGGTTGGCTGGACAGCTAACCTACGAGCAGTACTTC. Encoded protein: CASSYIAGGLAGQLTYEQYF.